This entry lists 23 T cell receptor beta chains sequenced from one sample in a study of blood T cells in healthy people across ages (dated by TCRdb to the mid-2010s). Libraries were prepared through 5' RACE. TCRdb records Illumina HiSeq 2500 as the sequencer. The second PCR ran for about 6 to 11 cycles and used a J-beta primer mix along with a sample-barcoded 5' primer. TCRdb trimmed public reads at Q25 via fastp, called clones via MiXCR and kept in-frame beta chains. All rows with the same CDR3 protein become a single entry with the most common DNA and genes. The sample has about 730,000 distinct CDR3 sequences on record, around 40% of them singletons. Approximately 22% of the sample is in the top ten clones. The sample taken for sequencing was blood. All receptors derive from an older woman in good health.

This chain connects TRBV6-2 or TRBV6-3 to TRBJ2-1, with 13 bases identical to TRBD2. V gave up 8 bases and J gave up 7 bases; unmatched junction bases: 11. This CDR3 has 16 amino acids. Germline V gene data show CDR1 as MNHEY and CDR2 as SVGEGT. The CDR3, as DNA: TGTGCCAGCGGTCTTTCCGGGACTAGCGGGAAAAATGAGCAGTTCTTC. Protein sequence: CASGLSGTSGKNEQFF.

The rearrangement uses TRBV3-1 and TRBJ1-2; D call uncertain. Deletions cut 0 bases from V and 3 bases from J, with 8 bases between. The CDR3 loop spans 14 amino acids. Per germline, CDR1 LGHDT and CDR2 YNNKEL (reference sequence). CDR3 in amino acids: CASSQEGAHYGYTF. In DNA form, the CDR3 reads TGTGCCAGCAGCCAAGAGGGAGCACACTATGGCTACACCTTC.

This rearrangement joins TRBV6-4 to TRBJ2-3; D is unclear. There are 13 residues in the CDR3. V was pared by 5 bases and J by 4 bases, with 10 bases between. Per the germline V gene, CDR1 is MRHNA and CDR2 is SNTAGT. The CDR3: CASSTRSADTQYF. The CDR3 DNA is TGTGCCAGCAGTACCAGGAGCGCAGATACGCAGTATTTT.

This clonotype came up many times. J is TRBJ2-1 and V is TRBV29-1; 10 bases are a match to TRBD2. CDR3 size: 13 residues. Germline V gene data show CDR1 as SQVTM and CDR2 as ANQGSEA. J gave up 10 bases and V 6 bases, and 9 bases lay outside the gene matches. The CDR3 loop reads CSVNSGGVWEQFF. The CDR3, as DNA: TGCAGCGTGAACAGCGGGGGGGTTTGGGAGCAGTTCTTC.

The chain joins TRBV6-2 or TRBV6-3 to TRBJ2-5; 12 nucleotides match TRBD2. V gave up 0 bases and J gave up 0 bases; unmatched junction bases: 8. CDR3 length equals 19 residues. From germline, CDR1 is MNHEY and CDR2 SVGEGT. The CDR3 sequence: CASSYSRTSGITYQETQYF. The CDR3 DNA follows: TGTGCCAGCAGTTACTCGAGGACTAGCGGGATTACGTACCAAGAGACCCAGTACTTC.

This clonotype was detected ten times or more. This rearrangement joins TRBV20-1 to TRBJ1-2, with TRBD1 as a possible D gene (5 bases). Trimming removed 4 bases at V and 4 bases at J, with 13 bases between. The CDR3 length is 13 residues. Looked up from germline, CDR1 is DFQATT and CDR2 is SNEGSKA (reference sequence). DNA of the CDR3: TGCAGTGCTATTATCCAGGGATCCTATGGCTACACCTTC. Translated: CSAIIQGSYGYTF.

There are a few counts of this clonotype. The chain recombines TRBV20-1 with TRBJ2-2, with unresolved D. The CDR3 totals 17 residues. Looked up from germline, CDR1 is DFQATT and CDR2 is SNEGSKA (reference sequence). V was trimmed by 3 bases and J by 2 bases, leaving 19 bases between them. DNA for the CDR3: TGCAGTGCTAGGGCCCATTCGATACTCGACAACACCGGGGAGCTGTTTTTT. Residues: CSARAHSILDNTGELFF.

With regard to this clonotype: A much larger clone differs by one base, so this may be a read error. The V gene is TRBV4-3, the J gene TRBJ2-1; 8 nucleotides line up with TRBD2. Germline V gene lookup returns CDR1 LGHNA and CDR2 YSLEER. This CDR3 spans 16 amino acids. V shed 1 base and J 7 bases; nucleotides not matched to a gene: 9. CDR3 residues: CASSQGELADGNEQFF. DNA of the CDR3: TGCGCCAGCAGCCAAGGTGAACTAGCGGATGGGAATGAGCAGTTCTTC.

The V and J genes are TRBV7-2 and TRBJ1-5, with D unclear. The ends were cut back, 4 bases at V and 7 bases at J, with 11 bases in the middle. The CDR3 consists of 13 residues. The germline V gene has CDR1 SGHTA and CDR2 FQGNSA. CDR3 in DNA: TGTGCCAGCAGCTGGACCACGGGGCAGCCCCAGCATTTT. This encodes CASSWTTGQPQHF. The full variable domain, in which reference TRBV7-2 and TRBJ1-5 provide the parts outside the CDR3, is GAGVSQSPSNKVTEKGKDVELRCDPISGHTALYWYRQSLGQGLEFLIYFQGNSAPDKSGLPSDRFSAERTGGSVSTLTIQRTQQEDSAVYLCASSWTTGQPQHFGDGTRLSIL.

About this clonotype itself: One junction end disagrees with the germline gene, perhaps due to a read error. V and J are TRBV29-1 and TRBJ2-2; D gene ambiguous. This CDR3 comprises 13 residues. Germline values: CDR1 SQVTM, CDR2 ANQGSEA. CDR3 protein: CSGEYTGTGELFF. The CDR3 DNA sequence: TGCAGCGGTGAATATACTGGCACCGGGGAGCTGTTTTTT.

This clonotype was counted between two and nine times. CDR3 nucleotides: TGTGCCAGCAATACTCCGGGACAGGGTCCCTACGAGCAGTACTTC. Residues: CASNTPGQGPYEQYF. The chain uses TRBV2 and TRBJ2-7, with 9 positions matching TRBD1. The CDR3 extends over 15 amino acids. Germline CDR1 reads SNHLY; CDR2 reads FYNNEI. Germline trimming cut 7 bases from V and 2 bases from J; bases unmatched to any gene: 9.

The CDR3 sequence is CASALLPSGRAISYEQYF. CDR3 DNA sequence: TGCGCCAGCGCCCTCCTGCCTAGCGGGAGGGCCATCTCCTACGAGCAGTACTTC. The chain is built from TRBV5-1 and TRBJ2-7; TRBD2 agrees at 12 bases. After removal of 7 bases from V and 0 bases from J, the junction contained 14 bases not matched to a gene. This CDR3 has 18 residues. From germline, CDR1 is SGHRS and CDR2 YFSETQ.

This clonotype was counted a few times. This chain uses TRBV7-9 with TRBJ1-5; D is unresolved. This CDR3 contains 12 residues. Trimming pared 2 bases from V and 7 bases from J, leaving 6 bases between. In germline, CDR1 is SEHNR, CDR2 FQNEAQ (reference sequence). CDR3 residues: CASSLPEQPQHF. The CDR3 nucleotides are TGTGCCAGCAGCTTACCCGAACAGCCCCAGCATTTT.

CDR3 DNA: TGCAGTGCTAGGGGCCCCAGCGGGAGGGCCGGGAATGAGCAGTACTTC. As protein: CSARGPSGRAGNEQYF. The J gene is TRBJ2-7, the V gene TRBV20-1; 10 bases line up with TRBD2. This CDR3 region has 16 residues. J was trimmed by 7 bases and V by 3 bases; bases with no gene match: 15. The V gene's germline CDR1 is DFQATT and CDR2 SNEGSKA (reference sequence).

This chain connects TRBV5-1 to TRBJ1-5; 7 bases line up with TRBD1. Germline V gene lookup returns CDR1 SGHRS and CDR2 YFSETQ. J lost 3 bases, V lost 2 bases, and 5 bases had no gene match. This CDR3 comprises 15 residues. The CDR3 is CASSLQGNPNQPQHF. The CDR3 DNA is TGCGCCAGCAGCTTACAGGGGAACCCCAATCAGCCCCAGCATTTT.

The CDR3 bases are TGTGCCAGCAGTTACTGGCAGGCTGAGGGCCCGAACACTGAAGCTTTCTTT. This sequence encodes CASSYWQAEGPNTEAFF. V and J are TRBV6-5 and TRBJ1-1, with D hard to call. There are 17 residues in the CDR3. Germline assignment: CDR1 MNHEY and CDR2 SVGAGI. V was cut by 1 base and J by 1 base, with 16 bases left in between.

This chain links TRBV7-2 with TRBJ2-1; 14 bases map to TRBD2. CDR3 length equals 18 residues. Germline CDR1 SGHTA, CDR2 FQGNSA. The junction had 13 bases not matched to a gene; V was cut back by 5 bases and J by 7 bases. The CDR3 sequence is CASSRLAGGPRRWNEQFF. The CDR3 DNA sequence: TGTGCCAGCAGCAGACTAGCGGGAGGGCCCAGAAGGTGGAATGAGCAGTTCTTC.

The CDR3 here is CASSFPVQFF. The CDR3 coding sequence is TGTGCCAGCAGTTTCCCGGTTCAGTTCTTC. The V call is TRBV27, the J call TRBJ2-1; D remains ambiguous. The CDR3 is made up of 10 amino acids. Trimming took 3 bases from V and 13 from J, leaving 7 bases between them. Germline V lookup: CDR1 MNHEY, CDR2 SMNVEV (reference sequence).

The V call is TRBV12-3 or TRBV12-4, the J call TRBJ1-1, with a tentative D call TRBD1 (6 bases). This CDR3 has 14 amino acids. Trimming stripped 4 bases from V and 5 bases from J, with 14 bases between. CDR3 bases: TGTGCCAGCAGTTCACAGGGACCCCTAACTGAAGCTTTCTTT. Its protein product is CASSSQGPLTEAFF.

This clonotype was counted only a few times. At one boundary the junction diverges from the germline segment, which might be a read error. The J gene is TRBJ1-6, the V gene TRBV7-2; D may be TRBD1 (5 bases). Germline values: CDR1 SGHTA, CDR2 FQGNSA. The CDR3 is 17 amino acids. In nucleotides, the CDR3 is TGTGCCAGCAGCTTAGTGGCCGGGGCGGACGGAAATTCACCCCCCCACTTT. Translation gives CASSLVAGADGNSPPHF.

The CDR3 spells CATAGVGEQYF. Here the CDR3 DNA reads TGTGCCACGGCGGGGGTTGGTGAGCAGTACTTC. The V gene is TRBV7-2, the J gene TRBJ2-1; 7 nucleotides align to TRBD2. TRBJ2-7 matches the DNA end more closely, so the J call is doubtful. The V gene's germline CDR1 is SGHTA and CDR2 FQGNSA. This CDR3 region has 11 residues.

V gene TRBV3-1 combines with J gene TRBJ1-2; no firm D call. This CDR3 is 14 amino acids long. The V gene's germline CDR1 is LGHDT and CDR2 YNNKEL (reference sequence). Trimming cost V 4 bases and J 2 bases, with 11 bases left between them. The CDR3 DNA reads TGTGCCAGCAGCCCCCAGATAACGAACTATGGCTACACCTTC. Translated, it gives CASSPQITNYGYTF.

This clonotype was recorded at least ten times. The CDR3, as DNA: TGTGCCAGCAGCCCCCCGTTGGAAGAGACCCAGTACTTC. Its translation is CASSPPLEETQYF. The V gene is TRBV11-1, the J gene TRBJ2-5; no clear D. The CDR3 is made up of 13 amino acids. Germline V gene data show CDR1 as SGHAT and CDR2 as FQDESV (reference sequence). The germline V and J ends were trimmed by 5 bases and 3 bases, with 10 bases remaining between them.